This paragraph reports one T cell receptor beta chain. The antigen is unknown. The data were taken from a study of T cell clones after liver transplantation. Study background: In this trial, immunosuppression withdrawal was attempted within 2 years of liver transplant. Post-transplant blood was tracked for graft-donor-reactive T cell clones identified in a pre-transplant mixed lymphocyte reaction. General study results and limits: Donor-reactive sequences fell more than third party-reactive ones, suggesting partial deletion.

The V gene lost 5 bases and the J gene lost 0 bases, with 12 bases spanning the gap. The V gene's germline CDR1 is SGHTA and CDR2 FQGTGA. CDR3 length equals 15 residues. Measured with immunoSEQ multiplex PCR; TCRdb has only the in-frame clones, and not every one. In the table there are 95,000 to 110,000 clones, 75% to 85% of which are singletons. The origin of this receptor is a human donor who received a liver transplant. The chain has TRBV7-3 and TRBJ2-3, with D hard to call. The input for sequencing was CD4+ T cells from blood, taken before liver transplant. CDR3 loop: CASSARVTSTDTQYF. CDR3 DNA sequence: TGTGCCAGCAGCGCCCGTGTTACTAGCACAGATACGCAGTATTTT.